This T cell receptor (beta chain) was identified in a study of radiotherapy plus CTLA-4 blockade in lung cancer. General observations from the study: Among reported predictors of response, early blood T cell clone dynamics with interferon-beta performed best. Expansion in blood of tumor-derived TCR clones was seen after radiotherapy plus ipilimumab.

Trimming pared 6 bases from V and 0 bases from J, leaving 11 bases between. CDR3 length: 15 residues. Germline CDR1 reads LGHNA; CDR2 reads YNFKEQ. Details on this clone: Its specificity is not known.

Patients in the study, people with chemo-refractory metastatic non-small-cell lung cancer, received focal radiation plus ipilimumab CTLA-4 blockade. Some clones are missing from TCRdb's copy, which holds only in-frame ones; the method was immunoSEQ multiplex PCR. The table records some 50,000 clones, about 83% of them present only once. The chain has TRBV4-2 and TRBJ1-4, with D tentatively TRBD1 (5 bases). The sequences come from peripheral blood, collected from a patient treated with radiotherapy plus ipilimumab. The sequence came from a human donor with non-small cell lung cancer whose response to radiotherapy plus ipilimumab could not be evaluated. The CDR3: CASSLDSATNEKLFF. CDR3 bases: TGTGCCAGCAGTCTAGACAGTGCAACTAATGAAAAACTGTTTTTT.